Given below is one T cell receptor beta chain in context. The CDR3 extends over 18 amino acids. V shed 3 bases and J 9 bases; nucleotides not matched to a gene: 19. The germline V gene has CDR1 LNHDA and CDR2 SQIVND (reference sequence). Per the original data handling: Amplification from reference gene primers served as the basis for estimated nucleated cell counts. Clones were read by immunoSEQ multiplex PCR, and TCRdb kept only the in-frame ones, dropping some. Clonal size and the V and J genes are those of that table, whereas D and trimming came from the DNA. Of tens of thousands of clones in the sample, just over 85% were seen once. This sample was taken from a study of blood T cell repertoires in COVID-19. The wider study: Both acute and convalescent COVID-19 samples were obtained from the United States, Italy and Spain. PBMCs, B-cell-depleted T cells, or T cells were the source of the cDNA or gDNA that made up the material.

The gene calls are TRBV19 and TRBJ2-1; TRBD1 aligns across 8 bases. Sequences were obtained from peripheral blood. This receptor was taken from an elderly woman with acute or convalescent COVID-19. The CDR3, as DNA: TGTGCCAGTAGTATGCTTCCCCTTGGACAGGGAATCATCAGTGAGCAGTTCTTC. Amino acids: CASSMLPLGQGIISEQFF.